This passage covers 30 T cell receptor beta chains from one sample sequenced in a study of CD8 T cells in Susac syndrome (dated by TCRdb to about 2019). The library was prepared using the immunoSEQ multiplex PCR assay. RNA was extracted using the RNeasy kit, and roughly 0.5 to 1 ug of the RNA was reverse transcribed with random hexamers. TCRdb trimmed public reads at Q25 via fastp, called clones via MiXCR and kept in-frame beta chains. When rows share a CDR3 protein, they turn into one entry using the most common DNA and genes. This sample comprises roughly 130,000 distinct CDR3 sequences, roughly 96% of them detected only once. Of the sample, around 0.12% is held by the ten largest clones. Sequencing was carried out using CD4+ T cells from PBMCs. The receptor source for this set is a human donor in good health.

This chain connects TRBV10-3 to TRBJ2-2; the D is unclear. The CDR3 consists of 13 residues. CDR1 and CDR2 from the germline V gene are ENHRY and SYGVKD. V lost 6 bases, J lost 2 bases, and 7 bases lay in between. The CDR3 loop reads CAIRTTNTGELFF. CDR3 sequence (DNA): TGTGCCATCAGGACCACCAACACCGGGGAGCTGTTTTTT.

DNA for the CDR3: TGTGCCAGCAGCTTAGCGGTCTTCGGACACAACTACGAGCAGTACTTC. This gives the protein CASSLAVFGHNYEQYF. The chain carries TRBV7-9 and TRBJ2-7, with a possible D match to TRBD1 (5 bases). The CDR3 is 16 residues long. CDR1 is SEHNR and CDR2 is FQNEAQ in the germline V gene (reference sequence). The germline V and J ends were trimmed by 0 bases and 3 bases, with 15 bases remaining between them.

V is TRBV29-1 and J is TRBJ2-3; D is ambiguous. The V gene lost 0 bases and the J gene lost 4 bases, with 8 bases spanning the gap. The germline V gene has CDR1 SQVTM and CDR2 ANQGSEA. CDR3 size: 13 residues. This CDR3 reads CSVEDRSPDTQYF. The CDR3 nucleotides read TGCAGCGTTGAAGATCGATCCCCAGATACGCAGTATTTT.

J is TRBJ2-7 and V is TRBV10-3, with 7 bases that match TRBD2. Germline V gene lookup returns CDR1 ENHRY and CDR2 SYGVKD. Losses at the gene ends were 10 bases for V and 5 bases for J; bases not matched to a gene: 14. CDR3 size: 14 residues. CDR3 residues: CATQPGGSDNEQYF. The CDR3, as DNA: TGTGCCACCCAGCCCGGCGGGAGCGACAACGAGCAGTACTTC.

J is TRBJ1-5 and V is TRBV27; no clear D. V shed 5 bases and J shed 4 bases, with 24 bases lying between them. CDR1 is MNHEY, CDR2 SMNVEV, per germline (reference sequence). The CDR3 extends over 18 amino acids. CDR3 nucleotides: TGTGCCAGCAGTCCCATATGGTCGGGGTCGGCGGTAAATCAGCCCCAGCATTTT. It yields the protein CASSPIWSGSAVNQPQHF.

The chain recombines TRBV12-3 or TRBV12-4 with TRBJ2-5; 7 nucleotides align to TRBD1. The J segment lost 3 bases and the V segment lost 6 bases, leaving 7 bases of the junction unmatched. This CDR3 is 14 amino acids long. The CDR3 nucleotides read TGTGCCAGCAGAGCCGGGACAGTAAAAGAGACCCAGTACTTC. It codes for CASRAGTVKETQYF.

The chain employs TRBV24-1 and TRBJ2-2; TRBD1 matches 8 bases. CDR3 size: 16 residues. Germline CDR1 is KGHDR and CDR2 is SFDVKD. Germline trimming cut 4 bases from V and 1 base from J; bases unmatched to any gene: 4. CDR3 residues: CATSESGTGNTGELFF. The CDR3 DNA reads as TGTGCCACCAGTGAGTCCGGGACAGGGAACACCGGGGAGCTGTTTTTT.

This chain joins TRBV3-1 and TRBJ2-7; tentatively, D is TRBD1 or TRBD2 (5 bases each). Trimming removed 0 bases at V and 4 bases at J, with 19 bases between. The CDR3 runs 17 residues. The V gene's germline CDR1 is LGHDT and CDR2 YNNKEL (reference sequence). CDR3 nucleotide sequence: TGTGCCAGCAGCCAAGAAGGGGCCAGGACTTCCTTTTACGAGCAGTACTTC. It translates to CASSQEGARTSFYEQYF.

The rearrangement joins TRBV30 to TRBJ1-1; D remains unclear. The CDR3 has 11 residues. Germline loops: CDR1 GTSNPN, CDR2 SVGIG (reference sequence). Trimming removed 2 bases from V and 6 bases from J, with 7 bases in between. Here the CDR3 reads CAWSRGAEAFF. CDR3 in DNA: TGTGCCTGGAGTCGCGGAGCTGAAGCTTTCTTT.

This chain uses TRBV12-3 or TRBV12-4 with TRBJ1-5; 8 positions match TRBD1. V trimming: 7 bases; J trimming: 2 bases; junction bases outside the gene matches: 4. The CDR3 runs 14 residues. CDR3 sequence reads: CASTPGQGNQPQHF. The CDR3 DNA reads TGTGCCAGCACTCCGGGACAGGGCAATCAGCCCCAGCATTTT.

The V gene is TRBV4-1, the J gene TRBJ2-4; D gene uncertain. There are 12 residues in the CDR3. V lost 0 bases and J lost 8, with 5 bases in between. CDR1 MGHRA and CDR2 YSYEKL come from the germline V gene. CDR3 in DNA: TGCGCCAGCAGCCAAGAGTTAGACATTCAGTACTTC. It translates to CASSQELDIQYF.

The V gene is TRBV6-2 or TRBV6-3, the J gene TRBJ2-6; D ambiguous. The CDR3 is made up of 15 amino acids. V dropped 2 bases and J dropped 1 base, with 6 bases sitting between them. Germline assignment: CDR1 MNHEY and CDR2 SVGEGT. The CDR3 sequence is CASSYGGSGANVLTF. The CDR3 bases are TGTGCCAGCAGTTACGGTGGGTCTGGGGCCAACGTCCTGACTTTC.

Only one count was recorded for this clonotype. The chain employs TRBV5-1 and TRBJ2-7, with D unclear. This CDR3 has 14 residues. Germline CDR1 and CDR2: SGHRS and YFSETQ. V lost 2 bases and J 2 bases, leaving 11 bases between the germline ends. The CDR3 loop reads CASSLSGTTYEQYF. The DNA of the CDR3 is TGCGCCAGCAGCTTAAGTGGAACTACCTACGAGCAGTACTTC.

This chain connects TRBV2 to TRBJ1-2; no clear D gene. Trimming pared 4 bases from V and 3 bases from J, leaving 6 bases between. Per germline, CDR1 SNHLY and CDR2 FYNNEI. The CDR3 has 12 residues. CDR3 sequence: CASSVSYYGYTF. The CDR3 DNA sequence: TGTGCCAGCAGTGTTAGCTACTATGGCTACACCTTC.

Regarding this clonotype: In this CDR3 the conserved last residue, phenylalanine or tryptophan, is missing, so a read error is likely. The genes are TRBV12-3 or TRBV12-4 and TRBJ1-1; possible D gene TRBD1, 5 bases. The CDR3 has 13 amino acids. V lost 5 bases and J 1 base, leaving 8 bases between the germline ends. The CDR3 reads CASSLQGNTEAFV. The CDR3 region has the DNA TGTGCCAGCAGTCTGCAGGGGAACACTGAAGCTTTCGTT.

This clonotype has a single count. This chain links TRBV29-1 with TRBJ2-3; D not certain. The germline CDR1 and CDR2 sequences are SQVTM and ANQGSEA. There are 12 residues in the CDR3. V was shortened by 6 bases and J by 0 bases, with 7 bases between the two germline ends. The DNA for the CDR3 is TGCAGCGTCGCTTTCAGCACAGATACGCAGTATTTT. Protein: CSVAFSTDTQYF.

This clonotype was counted a single time. The V and J genes are TRBV20-1 and TRBJ1-1; a possible D gene is TRBD1 (5 bases). The CDR3 covers 14 residues. Germline loops: CDR1 DFQATT, CDR2 SNEGSKA (reference sequence). The V end lost 3 bases, the J end lost 1 base, and 12 bases lay between the germline ends. CDR3 sequence (DNA): TGCAGTGCTAGCGGGGGATACTGGAACACTGAAGCTTTCTTT. Translation: CSASGGYWNTEAFF.

The CDR3 region has the DNA TGCAGTGCTAGAGAGGACGGCCTAACAGATACGCAGTATTTT. It specifies CSAREDGLTDTQYF. This chain uses TRBV20-1 with TRBJ2-3; the D is unclear. Germline CDR1 and CDR2: DFQATT and SNEGSKA (reference sequence). This CDR3 has 14 amino acids. Trimming stripped 0 bases from V and 3 bases from J, with 10 bases between.

The chain recombines TRBV20-1 with TRBJ1-5, with D hard to call. Deletions cut 5 bases from V and 1 base from J, with 6 bases between. In germline, CDR1 is DFQATT, CDR2 SNEGSKA (reference sequence). There are 12 residues in the CDR3. The CDR3 nucleotides are TGCAGTGCTCAGAGAAGCAATCAGCCCCAGCATTTT. It codes for CSAQRSNQPQHF.

On this clonotype: A read error may account for a junction end that differs from germline. The chain carries TRBV5-1 and TRBJ1-1, with 10 nucleotides matching TRBD1. The CDR3 contains 16 residues. Germline CDR1 reads SGHRS; CDR2 reads YFSETQ. This chain's CDR3 is CASGLETSGQGPGAFF. The CDR3 DNA is TGCGCCAGCGGCTTAGAAACTTCGGGACAGGGGCCAGGAGCTTTCTTT.

This clonotype was seen only once. V is TRBV7-2 and J is TRBJ2-3; possibly TRBD2 for D (6 bases). V gave up 0 bases and J gave up 0 bases, with 10 bases separating them. This CDR3 is built from 16 residues. CDR1 is SGHTA, CDR2 FQGNSA, per germline. In nucleotides, the CDR3 is TGTGCCAGCAGCTTAGCGGCTAGCGTTAGCACAGATACGCAGTATTTT. It yields the protein CASSLAASVSTDTQYF.

V usage is TRBV3-1 and J usage is TRBJ2-1; no clear D. The germline CDR1 and CDR2 sequences are LGHDT and YNNKEL (reference sequence). The CDR3 totals 17 residues. Trimming cost V 2 bases and J 0 bases, with 14 bases left between them. CDR3 sequence (DNA): TGTGCCAGCAGCCAACCCAAGGGCGGTTTCTCCTACAATGAGCAGTTCTTC. The encoded protein is CASSQPKGGFSYNEQFF.

This chain uses TRBV20-1 with TRBJ2-7; 11 bases match TRBD2. Germline CDR1 and CDR2: DFQATT and SNEGSKA (reference sequence). The junction had 4 bases not matched to a gene; V was cut back by 6 bases and J by 0 bases. CDR3 length: 14 residues. The DNA for the CDR3 is TGCAGTGCGGGGGGGACTAGCGGCTCCTACGAGCAGTACTTC. The encoded protein is CSAGGTSGSYEQYF.

The sample holds one count of this clonotype. This chain uses TRBV29-1 with TRBJ1-2; D is possibly TRBD1 (5 bases). CDR3 length equals 12 residues. Germline V CDR1 and CDR2: SQVTM, ANQGSEA. Trimming took 4 bases from V and 8 from J, leaving 14 bases between them. CDR3 coding DNA: TGCAGCGTTGTGGAAGGGGCGAAGGGCTACACCTTC. Translating it yields CSVVEGAKGYTF.

This sequence joins TRBV7-2 and TRBJ2-1, with TRBD2 matching 13 bases. V dropped 5 bases and J dropped 8; count of bases not matched to a gene: 9. Germline V gene lookup returns CDR1 SGHTA and CDR2 FQGNSA. The CDR3 consists of 16 residues. In nucleotides, the CDR3 is TGTGCCAGCAGCCCGCTGCCGGGACTAGCGGGATATGAGCAGTTCTTC. Translated: CASSPLPGLAGYEQFF.

The chain links TRBV7-2 to TRBJ2-5; TRBD1 is a possible D gene (5 bases). V was cut by 3 bases and J by 4 bases, with 9 bases left in between. This CDR3 is built from 13 residues. CDR1 is SGHTA, CDR2 FQGNSA, per germline. The CDR3 loop is CASSLGRAETQYF. The CDR3 DNA reads TGTGCCAGCAGCTTGGGCAGGGCAGAGACCCAGTACTTC.

The chain couples TRBV12-3 or TRBV12-4 to TRBJ2-3, with D maybe TRBD1 (6 bases). The CDR3 totals 12 residues. Deletions cut 5 bases from V and 6 bases from J, with 9 bases between. The CDR3: CASSTGLDTQYF. The CDR3 DNA sequence: TGTGCCAGCAGTACAGGGTTGGATACGCAGTATTTT.

This clonotype was recorded a few times. V and J are TRBV7-9 and TRBJ2-5; D uncertain. V was pared by 6 bases and J by 4 bases, with 6 bases between. The germline V gene encodes CDR1 SEHNR and CDR2 FQNEAQ (reference sequence). CDR3 length equals 11 residues. The DNA of the CDR3 is TGTGCCAGCAGTTCCGGAGAGACCCAGTACTTC. This sequence encodes CASSSGETQYF.

This chain connects TRBV29-1 to TRBJ2-7; possibly TRBD2 for D (6 bases). This CDR3 contains 11 residues. Germline V gene data show CDR1 as SQVTM and CDR2 as ANQGSEA. V lost 7 bases and J 6 bases, leaving 13 bases between the germline ends. CDR3 nucleotide sequence: TGCAGCGGACCCGGGAGAGGCGAGCAGTACTTC. Residues: CSGPGRGEQYF.

This chain uses TRBV5-6 with TRBJ1-2, with D uncertain. Germline V lookup: CDR1 SGHDT, CDR2 YYEEEE. V was cut by 3 bases and J by 8 bases, with 11 bases left in between. This CDR3 contains 12 residues. The chain's CDR3 is CASSWTRGGYTF. The DNA for the CDR3 is TGTGCCAGCAGCTGGACCCGAGGGGGCTACACCTTC.